This entry lists 23 T cell receptor beta chains sequenced from one sample in a study of T cells in Graves' hyperthyroidism and ophthalmopathy. The source material, RNA transcripts, was used to amplify TCR beta CDR3 regions. First-round RT-PCR with HTBI primers amplified the TCR CDR3 region. MiXCR was run by TCRdb on the multiplex PCR reads, yielding one entry per CDR3 protein. The sample holds more than 300,000 distinct CDR3 sequences, 17% seen once. The source material was blood. The receptors were gathered from a woman aged 25 to 39 with Graves' hyperthyroidism that later progressed to Graves' ophthalmopathy.

This clonotype appeared many times. The chain links TRBV5-6 to TRBJ2-1, with TRBD1 identical over 9 bases. The germline CDR1 and CDR2 sequences are SGHDT and YYEEEE. CDR3 length: 15 amino acids. Unmatched junction bases numbered 3, after V lost 2 bases and J lost 3 bases. DNA for the CDR3: TGTGCCAGCAGCTTCGGACAGGGGTTCTACAATGAGCAGTTCTTC. Its protein product is CASSFGQGFYNEQFF.

The sample holds a few counts of this clonotype. This chain's CDR3 is CASSQDLAGGAYEQYF. Here the CDR3 DNA reads TGTGCCAGCAGCCAAGACCTAGCGGGAGGGGCCTACGAGCAGTACTTC. V usage is TRBV3-1 and J usage is TRBJ2-7; 12 bases fit TRBD2. There are 16 residues in the CDR3. The V and J ends lost 0 bases and 2 bases, in that order; junction bases with no gene match: 2. CDR1 is LGHDT, CDR2 YNNKEL, per germline (reference sequence).

This rearrangement joins TRBV7-8 to TRBJ1-2, with a possible D match to TRBD1 (6 bases). This CDR3 has 14 residues. Between the trimmed V and J ends, which lost 6 bases and 3 bases, there was a span of 14 bases. Germline-derived CDR1 and CDR2 are SGHVS and FQNEAQ. The CDR3 loop is CASRSTQGDYGYTF. The CDR3, as DNA: TGTGCCAGCAGGTCGACACAGGGAGACTATGGCTACACCTTC.

This clonotype was picked up many times. The rearrangement uses TRBV27 and TRBJ1-1, with D hard to call. The CDR3 loop spans 14 amino acids. CDR1 MNHEY and CDR2 SMNVEV come from the germline V gene (reference sequence). Deletions cut 5 bases from V and 2 bases from J, with 12 bases between. CDR3: CASSARLGNTEAFF. Here the CDR3 DNA reads TGTGCCAGCAGTGCAAGACTGGGAAACACTGAAGCTTTCTTT.

This clonotype was observed at least ten times. The chain joins TRBV7-9 to TRBJ2-3; D is possibly TRBD1 (5 bases). From germline, CDR1 is SEHNR and CDR2 FQNEAQ (reference sequence). V was clipped by 5 bases and J by 1 base, with 10 bases between them. CDR3 length: 14 residues. CDR3 loop: CASSPRDGTDTQYF. The CDR3 DNA sequence: TGTGCCAGCAGCCCCAGGGATGGCACAGATACGCAGTATTTT. Complete variable domain (other parts from reference TRBV7-9 and TRBJ2-3): DTGVSQNPRHKITKRGQNVTFRCDPISEHNRLYWYRQTLGQGPEFLTYFQNEAQLEKSRLLSDRFSAERPKGSFSTLEIQRTEQGDSAMYLCASSPRDGTDTQYFGPGTRLTVL.

The chain's CDR3 is CASSIFPGERELIEQYF. The CDR3 DNA reads TGTGCCAGTAGTATATTTCCCGGGGAGCGGGAGCTGATCGAGCAGTACTTC. V and J are TRBV19 and TRBJ2-7; TRBD2 matches 8 bases. The CDR3 is 17 amino acids. V lost 2 bases to trimming and J lost 6 bases; unmatched junction nucleotides: 15. Germline V gene lookup returns CDR1 LNHDA and CDR2 SQIVND (reference sequence).

This clonotype was seen at least ten times. The chain carries TRBV12-3 or TRBV12-4 and TRBJ2-2; possibly TRBD2 for D (5 bases). Trimming cost V 6 bases and J 10 bases, with 15 bases left between them. The CDR3 is 13 residues long. In nucleotides, the CDR3 is TGTGCCAGCAGAAAATATCTAGCCGAGGAGCTGTTTTTT. This codes for CASRKYLAEELFF.

This clonotype was found many times. CDR3 in amino acids: CASSGSGTGSNEQYF. Here the CDR3 DNA reads TGCGCCAGCAGCGGCTCCGGGACAGGGAGTAACGAGCAGTACTTC. V is TRBV4-1 and J is TRBJ2-7; 9 nucleotides match TRBD1. This CDR3 is built from 15 residues. Germline V gives CDR1 MGHRA, CDR2 YSYEKL. The trim removed 5 bases at V and 5 bases at J, leaving 10 bases unmatched.

The chain links TRBV30 to TRBJ2-1; D possibly corresponds to TRBD2 (6 bases). The V end was cut by 7 bases, the J end by 8 bases, with 18 bases between. This CDR3 is built from 13 residues. The V gene's germline CDR1 is GTSNPN and CDR2 SVGIG (reference sequence). The CDR3 spells CASGGVGRDEQFF. The CDR3 DNA sequence: TGTGCCTCGGGCGGGGTTGGGCGGGATGAGCAGTTCTTC. The variable domain in full, with the rest retrieved from reference TRBV30 and TRBJ2-1, is SQTIHQWPATLVQPVGSPLSLECTVEGTSNPNLYWYRQAAGRGLQLLFYSVGIGQISSEVPQNLSASRPQDRQFILSSKKLLLSDSGFYLCASGGVGRDEQFFGPGTRLTVL.

The chain recombines TRBV29-1 with TRBJ2-5; TRBD2 might be the D (6 bases). Germline values: CDR1 SQVTM, CDR2 ANQGSEA. CDR3 size: 12 residues. Between the trimmed V and J ends, which lost 8 bases and 7 bases, there was a span of 17 bases. CDR3: CSIRDSGGTQYF. The CDR3 nucleotides are TGCAGCATACGGGACTCTGGGGGGACCCAGTACTTC.

This clonotype was seen more than once but under ten times. The chain is built from TRBV6-1 and TRBJ2-7; a possible D gene is TRBD1 (6 bases). The CDR3 totals 14 residues. The V gene's germline CDR1 is MNHNS and CDR2 SASEGT. With 6 bases removed from V and 0 bases from J, the gap between germline ends came to 12 bases. Here the CDR3 DNA reads TGTGCCAGCAGGGGAACAGGGTACTCCTACGAGCAGTACTTC. Its protein product is CASRGTGYSYEQYF.

In the case of this clonotype: An end of the junction differs from the germline gene, which may be a read error. The chain couples TRBV7-7 to TRBJ2-1; weak D call: TRBD1 (6 bases). This CDR3 contains 14 residues. Germline V gene lookup returns CDR1 SSHAT and CDR2 FNYEAQ (reference sequence). The CDR3 protein is CASSSMDSPNEQFF. Written as DNA, the CDR3 is TGTGCTAGCAGCTCAATGGACAGTCCCAATGAGCAGTTCTTC.

This clonotype was observed a handful of times. The chain has TRBV7-9 and TRBJ2-1; 8 bases fit TRBD2. There are 13 residues in the CDR3. Germline V CDR1 and CDR2: SEHNR, FQNEAQ (reference sequence). V was clipped by 7 bases and J by 9 bases; unmatched bases: 8. Here the CDR3 reads CASTRTSHIEQFF. DNA for the CDR3: TGTGCCAGCACCAGGACTAGCCACATTGAGCAGTTCTTC.

This clonotype has ten or more counts. The gene calls are TRBV7-8 and TRBJ2-7, with D tentatively TRBD1 or TRBD2 (6 bases each). Trimming removed 3 bases from V and 3 bases from J, with 15 bases in between. Germline V gene data show CDR1 as SGHVS and CDR2 as FQNEAQ. The CDR3 is made up of 15 amino acids. CDR3 sequence reads: CASSFWFGGGYEQYF. CDR3 nucleotide sequence: TGTGCCAGCAGCTTTTGGTTCGGAGGGGGCTACGAGCAGTACTTC.

In its sample, this clonotype was seen many times. V usage is TRBV28 and J usage is TRBJ2-5; TRBD1 matches at 11 bases. Trimming took 4 bases from V and 4 from J; bases not matched to a gene: 11. Germline V gives CDR1 MDHEN, CDR2 SYDVKM. The CDR3 has 17 amino acids. The CDR3 DNA reads as TGTGCCAGCAGTTCAGGGGGCCCCGGGACAGGGGGAGAGACCCAGTACTTC. Its translation: CASSSGGPGTGGETQYF.

This clonotype showed up many times. The chain links TRBV5-8 to TRBJ2-2; 9 nucleotides align to TRBD1. V lost 3 bases to trimming and J lost 1 base; unmatched junction nucleotides: 7. The CDR3 extends over 17 amino acids. Germline CDR1 and CDR2: SGHTS and YDEGEE. CDR3 in DNA: TGTGCCAGCAGCTGGTACACAGGGGGCCAGAACACCGGGGAGCTGTTTTTT. It yields the protein CASSWYTGGQNTGELFF.

This clonotype was observed a few times. The chain joins TRBV20-1 to TRBJ2-4, with 11 bases matching TRBD2. CDR3 length equals 13 residues. The germline V gene has CDR1 DFQATT and CDR2 SNEGSKA (reference sequence). V gave up 7 bases and J gave up 4 bases; unmatched junction bases: 3. The CDR3 DNA follows: TGCAGTGTTGGGACTAGCGGTAAAAACATTCAGTACTTC. Translated: CSVGTSGKNIQYF.

This clonotype was recorded at least ten times. The gene calls are TRBV10-3 and TRBJ2-3; 7 nucleotides agree with TRBD1. From germline, CDR1 is ENHRY and CDR2 SYGVKD. Trimming took 11 bases from V and 0 from J; bases not matched to a gene: 14. The CDR3 is 16 amino acids. CDR3 in amino acids: CASTDPGQTSTDTQYF. CDR3 bases: TGTGCCTCGACCGACCCGGGACAGACTAGCACAGATACGCAGTATTTT.

This clonotype occurred many times. The chain recombines TRBV7-2 with TRBJ2-7; no firm D call. The CDR3 spans 16 residues. Trimming took off 3 bases at V and 3 bases at J, with 18 bases between the two ends. Germline CDR1 is SGHTA and CDR2 is FQGNSA. The chain's CDR3 is CASSFDRKFTNYEQYF. CDR3 coding DNA: TGTGCCAGCAGCTTTGATCGGAAATTCACAAACTACGAGCAGTACTTC.

This clonotype occurred a few times. The chain combines TRBV6-5 with TRBJ2-4; 7 nucleotides agree with TRBD1. This CDR3 region has 15 residues. Germline CDR1 MNHEY, CDR2 SVGAGI. J was trimmed by 2 bases and V by 4 bases; bases with no gene match: 5. In DNA, the CDR3 is TGTGCCAGCAGTTCACCAGGGGGTTCCAAAAACATTCAGTACTTC. This sequence encodes CASSSPGGSKNIQYF.

Many counts were recorded for this clonotype. The chain couples TRBV3-1 to TRBJ2-1; TRBD1 agrees at 7 bases. Trimming at V came to 4 bases and at J to 3 bases, leaving 6 bases not matched to a gene. Per germline, CDR1 LGHDT and CDR2 YNNKEL (reference sequence). This CDR3 has 15 amino acids. DNA of the CDR3: TGTGCCAGCAGCCCCGGGACAGCCCTCTACAATGAGCAGTTCTTC. This codes for CASSPGTALYNEQFF.

This clonotype appeared a few times. The chain couples TRBV5-6 to TRBJ2-7, with D maybe TRBD1 (7 bases). CDR3 length equals 14 residues. CDR1 SGHDT and CDR2 YYEEEE come from the germline V gene. The germline V and J ends were trimmed by 4 bases and 3 bases, with 14 bases remaining between them. CDR3: CASSPGGTDYEQYF. For the CDR3, the DNA is TGTGCCAGCAGCCCGGGCGGGACAGACTACGAGCAGTACTTC.

The V gene is TRBV2, the J gene TRBJ1-1; maybe TRBD1 (5 bases). Germline V gene lookup returns CDR1 SNHLY and CDR2 FYNNEI. The CDR3 runs to 14 residues. Trimming pared 4 bases from V and 1 base from J, leaving 10 bases between. CDR3 DNA sequence: TGTGCCAGCAGTGTAAGGGGCGAGAACACTGAAGCTTTCTTT. It specifies CASSVRGENTEAFF.